This entry concerns a single T cell receptor (beta chain). Source study methods: Nucleated cell counts were estimated from reference gene primer amplification. Measured with immunoSEQ multiplex PCR; TCRdb has only the in-frame clones, and not every one. V and J calls and clone size are those listed in that table; D and trimming were worked out from the DNA. The sample holds 35,000 to 55,000 clones, roughly 90% seen once. This sample stems from a study of blood T cell repertoires in COVID-19. Overall study context: The study drew acute and convalescent COVID-19 samples from the United States, Italy and Spain. T cells, B-cell-depleted T cells, or PBMCs supplied cDNA or gDNA.

V shed 5 bases, J shed 2 bases, and the junction held 4 bases outside the gene matches. CDR3 length: 14 amino acids. The germline gives CDR1 SGHTA, CDR2 FQGTGA. This sequence was found in a man between 65 and 80 years old with active COVID-19. The chain employs TRBV7-3 and TRBJ2-3; 7 positions match TRBD1. The source material was peripheral blood. DNA for the CDR3: TGTGCCAGCAGCCGGGACAGCCCCACAGATACGCAGTATTTT. Residues: CASSRDSPTDTQYF.